This T cell receptor beta chain was sequenced during a study of T-cell memory formation after mild COVID-19. Study findings and constraints: Some clones that responded turned up in pre-infection memory, which suggests that cross-reactive memory joined in. Whereas later expanders leaned CD4+, clones contracting day 15 to 85 showed a balanced CD4/CD8 makeup. CD4+ contracting clones were found mainly in CM and EM, and CD8+ ones in EMRA.

After 5'RACE with constant-segment primers, TCR alpha and TCR beta cDNA libraries carrying sample barcodes and UMIs were obtained. TCRdb re-called the 5' RACE reads with MiXCR, one entry per CDR3 protein. The table lists roughly 510,000 distinct CDR3 sequences, around 15% of them singletons. Germline V lookup: CDR1 KGHSH, CDR2 LQKENI. With 5 bases clipped from V and 3 bases from J, the junction kept 5 bases outside the gene matches. The CDR3 is 14 residues long. This clonotype turned up a few times. As yet, its antigen is unknown. Specimen: PBMCs or a T cell subset sorted from them (not recorded which). The clonotype originates from an adult woman who had mild COVID-19 (a few samples of this study predate the infection). Cell type and time point are not known. This chain uses TRBV18 with TRBJ2-7; 9 bases match TRBD1. The CDR3 spells CASSSRDRVYEQYF. Here the CDR3 DNA reads TGTGCCAGCTCATCCCGGGACAGGGTCTACGAGCAGTACTTC.